This entry features one TCR beta chain sequence. Its target is not known. 60 Vbeta and 13 Jbeta primers were used in PCR. Clones were sequenced by immunoSEQ multiplex PCR, and TCRdb holds only the in-frame ones, with some missing. The sample carries 180,000 or so clones, around 85% recorded once. The record originates from a study of cytomegalovirus exposure and HLA in healthy donors. CDR3 length equals 15 residues. With 0 bases removed from V and 3 bases from J, the gap between germline ends came to 12 bases. CDR1 and CDR2 from the germline V gene are MNHEY and SVGAGI. General study findings and limits: Judged likely to be a sequencing artifact was a cluster of highly shared sequence variants.

The origin of this receptor is a man younger than 35 in good health and CMV-seropositive. The rearrangement uses TRBV6-5 and TRBJ2-7, with D unresolved. Input material: PBMCs. This chain's CDR3 is CASSYSAGSVYEQYF. The CDR3 DNA sequence: TGTGCCAGCAGTTACTCGGCAGGATCCGTCTACGAGCAGTACTTC.